This entry concerns a single TCR beta chain. This specimen comes from a study of T-cell reconstitution after alpha-beta-depleted transplantation in children. CDR1 is SGHVS and CDR2 is FQNEAQ in the germline V gene. The CDR3 extends over 13 amino acids. V gave up 1 base and J gave up 12 bases, with 13 bases separating them. Unique molecular identifiers were used in preparing the TCRbeta library. TCRdb redid the calling of the PCR reads with MiXCR, one entry per CDR3 protein. The profile shows 500,000 to 650,000 distinct CDR3 sequences, over 9.5% of them singletons. This rearrangement joins TRBV7-8 to TRBJ2-1; D remains unclear. The material was PBMCs, mostly from graft donor cells, obtained 180 days after TCRalphabeta/CD19-depleted stem cell transplant. The sequence was obtained from a female patient aged 2-10 years who had a stem cell transplant for aplastic anemia, so the T cells may come from the graft donor. The CDR3 DNA sequence: TGTGCCAGCAGCTTAGACGGCCGCACCCTGCAGTTCTTC. It is translated as CASSLDGRTLQFF.